This T cell receptor beta chain was profiled in a study of blood T cells in healthy people across ages. Looked up from germline, CDR1 is SGHTA and CDR2 is FQGNSA. This CDR3 spans 15 amino acids. Trimming removed 0 bases from V and 2 bases from J, with 10 bases in between. The authors ran a second PCR of roughly 6 to 11 cycles using a sample-barcoded 5' primer and a J-beta primer mix. TCRdb independently ran MiXCR on the 5' RACE reads; one entry per CDR3 protein. Here the sample spans about 1.8 million distinct CDR3 sequences, 49% being singletons. Only a few counts were recorded for this clonotype. The study recruited healthy Caucasian donors from Russia who were aged roughly 6 to 90.

The chain carries TRBV7-2 and TRBJ2-5; no definite D call. Sequenced material: blood. The receptor was derived from a woman in her forties in good health. The CDR3 sequence: CASSLAAAKQETQYF. DNA of the CDR3: TGTGCCAGCAGCTTAGCCGCGGCGAAACAAGAGACCCAGTACTTC.